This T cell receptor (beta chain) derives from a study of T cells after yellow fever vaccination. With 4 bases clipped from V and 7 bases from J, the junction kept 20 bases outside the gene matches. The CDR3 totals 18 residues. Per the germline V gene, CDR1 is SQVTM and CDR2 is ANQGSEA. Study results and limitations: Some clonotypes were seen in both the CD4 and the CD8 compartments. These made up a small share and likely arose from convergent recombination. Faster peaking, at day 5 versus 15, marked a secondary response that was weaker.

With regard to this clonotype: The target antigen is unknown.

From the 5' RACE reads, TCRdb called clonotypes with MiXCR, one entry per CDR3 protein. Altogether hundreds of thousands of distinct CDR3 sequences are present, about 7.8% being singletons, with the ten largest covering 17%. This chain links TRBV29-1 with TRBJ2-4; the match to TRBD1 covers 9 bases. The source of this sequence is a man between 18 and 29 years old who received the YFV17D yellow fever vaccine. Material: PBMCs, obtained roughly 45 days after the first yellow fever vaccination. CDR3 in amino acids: CSVALTAGTGIIGNIQYF. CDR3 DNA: TGCAGCGTTGCTCTAACCGCCGGGACAGGGATTATTGGCAACATTCAGTACTTC.